This T cell receptor beta chain derives from a study of T cells in tuberculosis (dated by TCRdb to between 2018 and 2020). A note on the overall study: The study combined CD1B tetramers and high-throughput TCR immunosequencing to characterize T cells specific for the mycobacterial lipid antigen glucose monomycolate (GMM). A South African clinical cohort compared IGRA-negative adolescents, IGRA-positive adolescents with latent tuberculosis and adults with active tuberculosis, over eight per group.

On this clone itself: Its cognate antigen has yet to be identified. No base-level quality is on record; no much larger clone is a single base apart.

The CDR3 starts with the cysteine, ends with the phenylalanine, and has 18 residues. CDR3 DNA is the only sequence kept; it has 54 bases, read in frame from the first base. Ends trimmed: V by 2 bases, J by 0 bases; bases unmatched to a gene: 11. CDR1 and CDR2 are read off the germline V gene (reference sequence) as LNHDA and SQIVND. Paper-wide results and their limitations: Active tuberculosis TCR-alpha repertoires showed smaller mean NN-distances to GMM-specific TCRs than IGRA-negative controls, suggesting clonal expansion of these TCRs. Clinical samples were selected based on the availability of cryopreserved specimens, with adults included as active tuberculosis cases and adolescents included as controls. The smaller NN-distances were partly driven by shorter CDR3-alpha lengths in active tuberculosis patients, and the difference for TCR-beta did not reach statistical significance. Using GEM motif frequencies, a classifier achieved 70% accuracy, whereas a classifier built on the diverse GMM-specific repertoire got to roughly 87% accuracy (AUROC 0.75 to 0.9).

At study entry, adolescents were screened for latent tuberculosis infection by tuberculin skin test and QuantiFERON-TB GOLD In-Tube IGRA. Immunosequencing of unsorted cryopreserved PBMC covered, on average, about 100,000 T cells per clinical donor. Eleven high schools in the Worcester region of the Western Cape, South Africa, served as enrollment sites for adolescents aged 12 to 18 years. Some ten M. tuberculosis-infected adolescents and around ten uninfected adolescents, matched for age and sex, were selected. Adolescent PBMC were isolated from freshly drawn heparinized blood by density centrifugation and cryopreserved. TCR libraries were generated with the immunoSEQ multiplex PCR assay, using TCR-beta and/or TCR-alpha/delta assays for each sample. The amplified TCR libraries were sequenced using the Illumina high-throughput platform. Processing in the source paper ran as follows. Clustering and dimensionality reduction relied on pairwise TCRdist distances among GMM-specific receptors from T cells that were either sorted ex vivo or expanded in vitro. Each clinical repertoire received a mean NN-distance score, defined as the average TCRdist to the nearest 10% of tetramer-positive reference sequences. GEM TCR motif frequency was computed as the fraction of unique TCRs matching known GEM sequences by V/J usage and CDR3 length. Active tuberculosis was classified by linear discriminant analysis with leave-one-out cross-validation, implemented in scikit-learn. The source is immuneACCESS, and TCRdb retained only in-frame sequences with V and J called. Part of the clones is not carried over; for the studies checked, unresolved V genes explain less than half of this, and the remainder is unexplained. V, J and clone size were drawn from that table, and D and trimming were deduced from the DNA. The sample includes more than 35,000 clones, with around 96% observed a single time. The ten largest clones add up to 7.5% of the sample.

This receptor was obtained from a donor between 10 and 35 years old with latent tuberculosis or without tuberculosis infection. The receptor chain draws on TRBV19 and TRBJ1-2, with TRBD1 matching 8 junction bases. Source material: PBMCs. The encoded CDR3 is CASSITLDRVRTNYGYTF. The nucleotide sequence reads TGTGCCAGTAGTATAACCCTGGACAGGGTGAGGACTAACTATGGCTACACCTTC.